The 9 T cell receptor beta chains reported below all come from one sample, sequenced in a study of control samples from healthy donors and cancer patients. Some clones are missing from TCRdb's copy, which holds only in-frame ones; the method was immunoSEQ multiplex PCR. The sample records about 130,000 clones, just under 95% being singletons. The sample was blood. The receptors derive from a man aged 25-45 years in good health.

Comment on this clone: Other DNA variants within this sample encode the same CDR3. This chain connects TRBV28 to TRBJ1-5; D perhaps matches TRBD1 (6 bases). CDR3 length: 15 amino acids. Germline lookup yields CDR1 MDHEN and CDR2 SYDVKM. Trimming cost V 4 bases and J 3 bases, with 13 bases left between them. The CDR3 here is CASSSPQGSNQPQHF. The CDR3 DNA is TGTGCCAGCAGTTCTCCTCAGGGGTCCAATCAGCCCCAGCATTTT.

Here the CDR3 DNA reads TGTGCCAGCAGTGAAGCGCTATCCCCTAATGAAAAACTGTTTTTT. Translated, it gives CASSEALSPNEKLFF. The V gene is TRBV6-1, the J gene TRBJ1-4; unclear D gene. The V and J ends lost 0 bases and 3 bases respectively, with 8 bases between them. This CDR3 comprises 15 residues. Germline V gives CDR1 MNHNS, CDR2 SASEGT.

The chain employs TRBV6-5 and TRBJ2-5, with 9 bases aligning to TRBD1. CDR1 and CDR2 (germline): MNHEY, SVGAGI. This CDR3 comprises 15 residues. V lost 5 bases and J lost 4; bases outside the gene matches: 8. DNA for the CDR3: TGTGCCAGCAGTCGGACCGGGACAGGGAGAGAGACCCAGTACTTC. Its translation is CASSRTGTGRETQYF.

The V and J genes are TRBV18 and TRBJ2-2; TRBD1 aligns across 7 bases. Germline values: CDR1 KGHSH, CDR2 LQKENI. The CDR3 consists of 16 residues. Trimming took 0 bases from V and 1 from J; bases not matched to a gene: 2. CDR3 sequence: CASSPPTGRNTGELFF. The CDR3 bases are TGTGCCAGCTCACCACCGACAGGGAGGAACACCGGGGAGCTGTTTTTT.

This clone was detected once. The chain links TRBV2 to TRBJ1-5, with 8 positions matching TRBD1. From germline, CDR1 is SNHLY and CDR2 FYNNEI. The CDR3 is made up of 18 amino acids. The V segment lost 6 bases and the J segment 6 bases; nucleotides outside the gene matches: 19. The CDR3 reads CASSRSGQVLPGGQPQHF. CDR3 coding DNA: TGTGCCAGCAGCCGGTCGGGACAGGTCCTTCCCGGAGGTCAGCCCCAGCATTTT.

The CDR3: CASSSMTGRSTGELFF. The CDR3 region has the DNA TGTGCCAGCAGCTCGATGACAGGGCGATCCACCGGGGAGCTGTTTTTT. The V and J genes are TRBV5-4 and TRBJ2-2, with 7 bases aligning to TRBD1. V shed 3 bases, J shed 4 bases, and the junction held 9 bases outside the gene matches. Germline assignment: CDR1 SGHNT and CDR2 YYREEE (reference sequence). The CDR3 is 16 residues long.

The chain is built from TRBV19 and TRBJ1-1, with D possibly being TRBD1 (5 bases). Germline assignment: CDR1 LNHDA and CDR2 SQIVND (reference sequence). The V end lost 3 bases, the J end lost 0 bases, and 11 bases lay between the germline ends. CDR3 size: 15 residues. The CDR3 sequence: CASSMPGHLNTEAFF. The CDR3 coding sequence is TGTGCCAGTAGTATGCCCGGACACCTGAACACTGAAGCTTTCTTT.

The chain uses TRBV9 and TRBJ2-3; 8 positions match TRBD2. Germline lookup yields CDR1 SGDLS and CDR2 YYNGEE. The CDR3 runs to 18 residues. Trimming cost V 3 bases and J 3 bases; bases outside gene matches: 15. CDR3 nucleotide sequence: TGTGCCAGCAGCGGCCACTCGGCGGGGGGTGGGTTTACAGATACGCAGTATTTT. Residues: CASSGHSAGGGFTDTQYF.

This chain joins TRBV6-1 and TRBJ2-7, with 7 bases aligning to TRBD1. Germline lookup yields CDR1 MNHNS and CDR2 SASEGT. J lost 2 bases, V lost 7 bases, and 5 bases had no gene match. The CDR3 has 13 amino acids. This chain's CDR3 is CASTLGTAYEQYF. The CDR3 bases are TGTGCCAGCACCCTGGGGACAGCCTACGAGCAGTACTTC.